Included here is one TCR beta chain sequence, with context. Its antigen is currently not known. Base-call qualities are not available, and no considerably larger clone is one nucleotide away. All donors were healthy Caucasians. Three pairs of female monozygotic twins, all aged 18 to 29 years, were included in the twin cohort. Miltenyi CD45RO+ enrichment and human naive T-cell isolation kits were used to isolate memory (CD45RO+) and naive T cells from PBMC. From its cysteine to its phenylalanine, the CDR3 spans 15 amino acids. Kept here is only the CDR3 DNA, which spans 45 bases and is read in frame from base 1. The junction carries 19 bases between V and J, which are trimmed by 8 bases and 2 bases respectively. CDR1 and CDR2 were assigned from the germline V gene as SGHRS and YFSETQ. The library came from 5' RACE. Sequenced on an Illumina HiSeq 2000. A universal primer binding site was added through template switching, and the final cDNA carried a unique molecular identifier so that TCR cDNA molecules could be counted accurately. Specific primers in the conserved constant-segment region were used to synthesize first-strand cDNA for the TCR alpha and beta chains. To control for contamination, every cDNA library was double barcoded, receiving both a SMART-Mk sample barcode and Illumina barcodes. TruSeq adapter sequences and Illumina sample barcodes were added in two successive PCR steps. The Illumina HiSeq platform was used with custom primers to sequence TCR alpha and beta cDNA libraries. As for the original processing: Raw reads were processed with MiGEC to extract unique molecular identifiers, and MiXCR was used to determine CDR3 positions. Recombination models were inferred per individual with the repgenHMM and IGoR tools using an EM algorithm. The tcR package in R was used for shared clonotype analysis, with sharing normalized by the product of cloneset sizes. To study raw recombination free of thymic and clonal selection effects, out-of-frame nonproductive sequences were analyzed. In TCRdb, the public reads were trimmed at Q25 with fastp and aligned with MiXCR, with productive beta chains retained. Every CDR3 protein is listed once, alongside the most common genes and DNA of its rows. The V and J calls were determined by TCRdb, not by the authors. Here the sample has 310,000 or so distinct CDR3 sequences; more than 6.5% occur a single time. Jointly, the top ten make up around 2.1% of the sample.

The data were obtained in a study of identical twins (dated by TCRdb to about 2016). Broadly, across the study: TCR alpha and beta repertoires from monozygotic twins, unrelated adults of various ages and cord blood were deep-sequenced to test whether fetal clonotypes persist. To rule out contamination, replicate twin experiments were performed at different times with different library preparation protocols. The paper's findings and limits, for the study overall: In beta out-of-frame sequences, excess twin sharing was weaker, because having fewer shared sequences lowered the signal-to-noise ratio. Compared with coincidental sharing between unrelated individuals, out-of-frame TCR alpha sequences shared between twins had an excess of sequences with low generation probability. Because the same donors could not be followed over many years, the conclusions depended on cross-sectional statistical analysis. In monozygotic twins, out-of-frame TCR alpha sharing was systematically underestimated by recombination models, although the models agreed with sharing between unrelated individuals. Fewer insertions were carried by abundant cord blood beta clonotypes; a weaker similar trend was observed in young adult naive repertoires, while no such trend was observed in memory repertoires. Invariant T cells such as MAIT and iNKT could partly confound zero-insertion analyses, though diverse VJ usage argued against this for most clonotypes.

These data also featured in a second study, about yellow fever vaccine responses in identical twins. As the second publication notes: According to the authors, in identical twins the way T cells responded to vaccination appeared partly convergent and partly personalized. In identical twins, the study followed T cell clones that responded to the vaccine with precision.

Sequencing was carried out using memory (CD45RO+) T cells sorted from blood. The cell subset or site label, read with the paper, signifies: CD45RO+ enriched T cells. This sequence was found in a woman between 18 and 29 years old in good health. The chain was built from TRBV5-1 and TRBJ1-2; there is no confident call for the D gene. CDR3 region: CASSSGFQENYGYTF. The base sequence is TGCGCCAGTAGTTCAGGTTTTCAGGAAAACTATGGCTACACCTTC.